The present entry profiles one T cell receptor beta chain with its context. Per germline, CDR1 SGHRS and CDR2 YFSETQ. J was trimmed by 4 bases and V by 4 bases; bases with no gene match: 6. The CDR3 length is 14 residues. This entry belongs to a study of T-cell memory formation after mild COVID-19. Study context: Largely donor-specific TCR clusters were found.

TCRdb re-analysed the 5' RACE reads in MiXCR, keeping a single row per CDR3 protein. Of around 130,000 distinct CDR3 sequences listed, about 5.9% were seen once; the top ten hold about 2.2%. Sequencing input: PBMCs or a T cell subset sorted from them (not recorded which). The chain is built from TRBV5-1 and TRBJ2-5; 8 bases align to TRBD1. The source of this sequence is an adult woman who had mild COVID-19 (a few samples of this study predate the infection). Cell type and time point are not known. DNA of the CDR3: TGCGCCAGCAGCACCCAGGGGGCCGGAGAGACCCAGTACTTC. It translates to CASSTQGAGETQYF.